The 23 T cell receptor beta chains presented below share a single source sample, sequenced in a study of blood T cell repertoires in COVID-19 (TCRdb year 2020). The library was generated by the immunoSEQ multiplex PCR assay. TCRdb re-hosts the immuneACCESS table, in-frame sequences only. Its copies lack some clones; in the studies checked, an unresolved V gene accounts for under half of them, and the cause for the rest is not known. The sample table holds more than 250,000 clones, of which roughly 88% were seen once. 1% to 1.5% of the sample is held by the ten biggest clonotypes. Sequences were obtained from PBMCs or T cells enriched from blood (not recorded which). Receptor source: a middle-aged woman with acute COVID-19.

The V call is TRBV7-2, the J call TRBJ2-3; 11 nucleotides match TRBD2. The V gene end was trimmed by 1 base and the J gene end by 6 bases; junction bases not matched to a gene: 12. The CDR3 spans 18 residues. Germline CDR1 is SGHTA and CDR2 is FQGNSA. The CDR3 nucleotides read TGTGCCAGCAGCTTAGTACTAGCGGGAGAAGGAGGGGGGGATACGCAGTATTTT. It yields the protein CASSLVLAGEGGGDTQYF.

The chain carries TRBV5-6 and TRBJ1-2; 7 bases fit TRBD1. The CDR3 totals 15 residues. V lost 3 bases to trimming and J lost 4 bases; unmatched junction nucleotides: 9. The germline CDR1 and CDR2 sequences are SGHDT and YYEEEE. DNA for the CDR3: TGTGCCAGCAGCTCGGGGACGACAGGGACCTATGGCTACACCTTC. Translated: CASSSGTTGTYGYTF. The variable domain in full, with the rest retrieved from reference TRBV5-6 and TRBJ1-2, is DAGVTQSPTHLIKTRGQQVTLRCSPKSGHDTVSWYQQALGQGPQFIFQYYEEEERQRGNFPDRFSGHQFPNYSSELNVNALLLGDSALYLCASSSGTTGTYGYTFGSGTRLTVV.

The chain couples TRBV19 to TRBJ1-4; D is unresolved. V gave up 11 bases and J gave up 0 bases, with 16 bases separating them. Per the germline V gene, CDR1 is LNHDA and CDR2 is SQIVND (reference sequence). This CDR3 has 15 amino acids. In DNA, the CDR3 is TGTGCCGCAGCGGCAGTCTTTGCAACTAATGAAAAACTGTTTTTT. Its protein product is CAAAAVFATNEKLFF. The complete variable domain, with remaining parts taken from reference TRBV19 and TRBJ1-4, reads DGGITQSPKYLFRKEGQNVTLSCEQNLNHDAMYWYRQDPGQGLRLIYYSQIVNDFQKGDIAEGYSVSREKKESFPLTVTSAQKNPTAFYLCAAAAVFATNEKLFFGSGTQLSVL.

This clone was counted once. The chain links TRBV7-9 to TRBJ2-5; 10 bases are a match to TRBD2. The CDR3 is made up of 14 amino acids. The germline CDR1 and CDR2 sequences are SEHNR and FQNEAQ (reference sequence). The V gene end was trimmed by 3 bases and the J gene end by 4 bases; junction bases not matched to a gene: 2. The CDR3 DNA reads as TGTGCCAGCAGCTTTGAGCGGGAGGGAGAGACCCAGTACTTC. It encodes CASSFEREGETQYF.

The chain combines TRBV3-1 (or the pseudogene TRBV3-2) with TRBJ2-3, with 12 positions matching TRBD2. Trimming took 0 bases from V and 3 from J; bases not matched to a gene: 4. Germline lookup yields CDR1 LGHDT and CDR2 YNNKEL (reference sequence). The CDR3 contains 17 residues. The CDR3 spells CASSQEVTSGSTDTQYF. The DNA for the CDR3 is TGTGCCAGCAGCCAAGAGGTGACTAGCGGGAGTACAGATACGCAGTATTTT.

This sequence joins TRBV29-1 and TRBJ2-7; 8 bases agree with TRBD1. The CDR3 contains 17 residues. The ends lost 7 bases at V and 0 bases at J; junction bases unmatched: 17. CDR1 SQVTM and CDR2 ANQGSEA come from the germline V gene. Here the CDR3 reads CSAPVGTGFRSSYEQYV. CDR3 bases: TGCAGCGCCCCAGTCGGGACAGGATTTAGGAGCTCCTACGAGCAGTACGTC.

This sequence joins TRBV7-8 and TRBJ2-2; TRBD1 might be the D (6 bases). The CDR3 contains 13 residues. The V end was cut by 5 bases, the J end by 5 bases, with 9 bases between. Germline CDR1 and CDR2: SGHVS and FQNEAQ. In DNA form, the CDR3 reads TGTGCCAGCAGCACTGGACAGACCGGGGAGCTGTTTTTT. Translation gives CASSTGQTGELFF.

The chain combines TRBV5-1 with TRBJ2-7; TRBD2 aligns across 13 bases. Per the germline V gene, CDR1 is SGHRS and CDR2 is YFSETQ. Trimming took 4 bases from V and 2 from J; bases not matched to a gene: 3. CDR3 length: 15 amino acids. Written as DNA, the CDR3 is TGCGCCAGCAGCCCGGGACTAGCGGGGACCTACGAGCAGTACGTC. Translation: CASSPGLAGTYEQYV.

The V and J genes are TRBV27 and TRBJ1-5; 10 bases fit TRBD1. Germline lookup yields CDR1 MNHEY and CDR2 SMNVEV (reference sequence). CDR3 length: 15 amino acids. The J segment lost 2 bases and the V segment lost 4 bases, leaving 2 bases of the junction unmatched. CDR3 loop: CASSSGTGGNQPQHF. The CDR3 DNA is TGTGCCAGCAGTTCCGGGACAGGGGGCAATCAGCCCCAGCATTTT.

This clone was observed at least ten times. The J gene is TRBJ2-1, the V gene TRBV7-9, with a weak D call TRBD1 (6 bases). Germline-derived CDR1 and CDR2 are SEHNR and FQNEAQ (reference sequence). The CDR3 spans 13 residues. Trimming took off 3 bases at V and 7 bases at J, with 10 bases between the two ends. As DNA, the CDR3 is TGTGCCAGCAGCTTGGGGGCGTTAAATGAGCAGTTCTTC. Its translation is CASSLGALNEQFF.

The chain is built from TRBV5-1 and TRBJ2-1; TRBD2 matches at 11 bases. The junction had 9 bases not matched to a gene; V was cut back by 3 bases and J by 7 bases. The length of the CDR3 is 16 residues. The V gene's germline CDR1 is SGHRS and CDR2 YFSETQ. The CDR3 reads CASSSIAGGPKNEQFF. The CDR3 DNA follows: TGCGCCAGCAGCTCCATAGCGGGAGGGCCGAAAAATGAGCAGTTCTTC.

The chain uses TRBV7-2 and TRBJ1-1; possible D gene TRBD1, 5 bases. CDR3 length: 16 amino acids. From germline, CDR1 is SGHTA and CDR2 FQGNSA. V was clipped by 6 bases and J by 5 bases, with 22 bases between them. CDR3 in DNA: TGTGCCAGCAGGTTAATGCGGGGGGGAGAGGGGACTGAAGCTTTCTTT. Translation: CASRLMRGGEGTEAFF.

The rearrangement uses TRBV4-3 and TRBJ1-2, with D unclear. V was pared by 4 bases and J by 0 bases, with 15 bases between. CDR3 size: 16 residues. CDR1 LGHNA and CDR2 YSLEER come from the germline V gene. CDR3 DNA sequence: TGCGCCAGCAGCCTTTCAACATGGAGAACTAACTATGGCTACACCTTC. Amino acids: CASSLSTWRTNYGYTF.

This rearrangement joins TRBV5-8 to TRBJ1-2, with 7 bases that match TRBD1. J was trimmed by 8 bases and V by 4 bases; bases with no gene match: 11. This CDR3 is built from 14 residues. CDR1 and CDR2 from the germline V gene are SGHTS and YDEGEE. CDR3 in DNA: TGTGCCAGCAGCGCGGAACAGGGGATGAGGGGCTACACCTTC. Its translation is CASSAEQGMRGYTF.

In this sample, this clone turned up many times. This sequence joins TRBV29-1 and TRBJ1-2; a weak D match, TRBD1 (5 bases). The V end lost 6 bases, the J end lost 4 bases, and 12 bases lay between the germline ends. This CDR3 region has 12 residues. Germline V gene sequence: CDR1 SQVTM, CDR2 ANQGSEA. The CDR3 spells CSVGVGSYGYTF. The DNA of the CDR3 is TGCAGCGTAGGGGTTGGGTCCTATGGCTACACCTTC.

V is TRBV6-5 and J is TRBJ2-5; TRBD2 agrees at 9 bases. Germline CDR1 reads MNHEY; CDR2 reads SVGAGI. V dropped 5 bases and J dropped 4; count of bases not matched to a gene: 2. CDR3 length: 13 amino acids. The chain's CDR3 is CASSRSGRETQYF. CDR3 sequence (DNA): TGTGCCAGCAGTCGTAGCGGGAGAGAGACCCAGTACTTC.

The chain recombines TRBV9 with TRBJ1-2; D is uncertain. The CDR3 is 14 amino acids. The germline V and J ends were trimmed by 4 bases and 2 bases, with 12 bases remaining between them. The germline CDR1 and CDR2 sequences are SGDLS and YYNGEE. CDR3 DNA sequence: TGTGCCAGCAGCCCGCGGACTGGGAACTATGGCTACACCTTC. Protein sequence: CASSPRTGNYGYTF.

Note on this clone: Other DNA sequences of this sample code for an identical CDR3. The V call is TRBV19, the J call TRBJ2-1; D perhaps matches TRBD1 (6 bases). Germline CDR1 LNHDA, CDR2 SQIVND (reference sequence). The CDR3 is 15 amino acids. Deletions cut 3 bases from V and 0 bases from J, with 9 bases between. The CDR3 spells CASSITGSSYNEQFF. The CDR3 DNA is TGTGCCAGTAGTATCACAGGGAGCTCCTACAATGAGCAGTTCTTC.

CDR3 amino acids: CASSLSPTAGKGNQPQHF. The CDR3 DNA follows: TGTGCCAGCAGTTTATCTCCGACGGCTGGTAAGGGGAATCAGCCCCAGCATTTT. The chain combines TRBV28 with TRBJ1-5, with D possibly TRBD1 on 5 matching bases. V was clipped by 1 base and J by 4 bases, with 20 bases between them. Germline lookup yields CDR1 MDHEN and CDR2 SYDVKM. The CDR3 consists of 18 residues.

CDR3 nucleotide sequence: TGTGCAAGTCGCTTACAGCGGAGCCAAGAGACCCAGTACTTC. Protein sequence: CASRLQRSQETQYF. This sequence joins TRBV12-2 and TRBJ2-5; the D segment call TRBD2 is taken from the table without a DNA check. TRBV12-2 has pseudogene status. This CDR3 has 14 amino acids.

V gene TRBV25-1 combines with J gene TRBJ2-3; D remains ambiguous. There are 14 residues in the CDR3. Trimming shortened V by 3 bases and J by 0 bases, and 7 bases separated the two germline ends. Germline lookup yields CDR1 MGHDK and CDR2 SYGVNS. This CDR3 is CASSEAGSTDTQYF. CDR3 DNA sequence: TGTGCCAGCAGTGAGGCCGGGAGCACAGATACGCAGTATTTT.

The chain links TRBV24-1 to TRBJ2-1, with a weak D call TRBD2 (5 bases). The CDR3 has 15 amino acids. CDR1 is KGHDR, CDR2 SFDVKD, per germline. Trimming pared 1 base from V and 4 bases from J, leaving 10 bases between. The CDR3 DNA sequence: TGTGCCACCAGTGATTTCGGACGGGATTACAATGAGCAGTTCTTC. This translates into CATSDFGRDYNEQFF.

The rearrangement joins TRBV3-1 (or the pseudogene TRBV3-2) to TRBJ1-1; perhaps TRBD1 as D (6 bases). This CDR3 is built from 16 residues. Trimming left V 1 base short and J 4 bases short, with 16 bases between. Germline lookup yields CDR1 LGHDT and CDR2 YNNKEL (reference sequence). The CDR3 region has the DNA TGTGCCAGCAGCCAAGGAGGGAGGGGGTCGAGCACTGAAGCTTTCTTT. Its protein product is CASSQGGRGSSTEAFF.